This is a list of T cell receptor beta chains from one sample in a study of T cell repertoires in cytomegalovirus infection. These TCRs are of unknown antigen specificity. A single record per CDR3 protein comes from TCRdb applying MiXCR to the reads. The table has hundreds of thousands of distinct CDR3 sequences, 33% seen once. Sequenced material: cultured PBMCs, taken from culture after CMV antigen stimulation. The receptors were sampled from a human donor in good health (CMV status not recorded). Some clones in this sample may be carry-over from other donors' samples. Each CDR3 is given with its conserved first and last residue. Fields, in order: V gene, J gene, clone size, D gene, CDR3 protein, CDR3 DNA. A D gene is named only where the DNA matches it firmly. Rows may omit the clone size; those that give it use once, few, many or a size class.

TRBV3-1	TRBJ2-3	few	TRBD2	CASSHAGTSGGVGTDTQYF	TGTGCCAGCAGCCATGCCGGGACTAGCGGGGGGGTTGGCACAGATACGCAGTATTTT
TRBV27	TRBJ1-2	few	TRBD1	CASRVTGGVNGYTF	TGTGCCAGCAGGGTAACAGGGGGCGTAAATGGCTACACCTTC
TRBV20-1	TRBJ2-5	NA	NA	CSAGGSGGQETQYF	TGCAGTGCTGGGGGGTCAGGGGGACAAGAGACCCAGTACTTC
TRBV20-1	TRBJ1-2	NA	NA	CSARGGGGGYGYTF	TGCAGTGCGCGAGGGGGTGGAGGTGGTTATGGCTACACCTTC
TRBV19	TRBJ2-5	few	NA	CASSIDSWNQETQYF	TGTGCCAGTAGTATAGATAGTTGGAACCAAGAGACCCAGTACTTC
TRBV20-1	TRBJ2-5	NA	NA	CSARRGAWQETQYF	TGCAGTGCTAGACGGGGGGCCTGGCAAGAGACCCAGTACTTC
TRBV7-2	TRBJ2-7	NA	NA	CASSLAFTGSHEQYF	TGTGCCAGCAGCTTAGCATTTACCGGGAGCCACGAGCAGTACTTC
TRBV4-1	TRBJ1-5	few	NA	CASSQEARNNQPQHF	TGCGCCAGCAGCCAAGAAGCCAGAAATAATCAGCCCCAGCATTTT
TRBV7-2	TRBJ2-5	many	TRBD2	CASNWASGDRETQYF	TGTGCCAGCAACTGGGCTAGCGGGGATCGAGAGACCCAGTACTTC
TRBV6-2/TRBV6-3	TRBJ1-1	NA	NA	CASSYSRSSAEAFF	TGTGCCAGCAGTTACTCCAGGTCTTCGGCTGAAGCTTTCTTT
TRBV20-1	TRBJ2-2	NA	NA	CSARQLVGNTGELFF	TGCAGTGCTAGACAACTAGTGGGTAACACCGGGGAGCTGTTTTTT
TRBV7-9	TRBJ2-7	many	NA	CASSMGYEQYF	TGTGCCAGCAGCATGGGCTACGAGCAGTACTTC
TRBV27	TRBJ1-1	NA	NA	CASSFGQGKSAFF	TGTGCCAGCAGTTTCGGGCAGGGGAAGTCAGCTTTCTTT
TRBV7-2	TRBJ1-4	many	NA	CASKEPGTVAEKLFF	TGTGCCAGCAAAGAACCCGGGACGGTAGCGGAAAAACTGTTTTTT
TRBV27	TRBJ2-5	few	TRBD2	CASSTGTAGGTQYF	TGTGCCAGCAGTACCGGGACGGCGGGGGGAACCCAGTACTTC
TRBV6-5	TRBJ2-1	NA	TRBD2	CASTAGSGINEQFF	TGTGCCAGCACCGCTGGTAGCGGGATCAATGAGCAGTTCTTC
TRBV19	TRBJ2-1	NA	NA	CASSRGTSNEQFF	TGTGCCAGTAGTAGAGGGACTTCGAATGAGCAGTTCTTC
TRBV5-1	TRBJ2-7	NA	TRBD1	CASSSGGQGHEQYF	TGCGCCAGCAGCTCCGGGGGACAGGGCCACGAGCAGTACTTC
TRBV7-2	TRBJ2-4	NA	NA	CASSLAVQNIQYF	TGTGCCAGCAGCTTAGCCGTGCAAAACATTCAGTACTTC
TRBV18	TRBJ2-7	NA	TRBD1	CASSPLSLTGVSYEQYF	TGTGCCAGCTCACCACTGAGTTTAACAGGGGTATCCTACGAGCAGTACTTC
TRBV19	TRBJ2-2	few	NA	CASSILDGELFF	TGTGCCAGTAGTATATTGGACGGGGAGCTGTTTTTT
TRBV12-3/TRBV12-4	TRBJ2-5	NA	TRBD1	CASSLGTGGATQYF	TGTGCCAGCAGCCTAGGGACAGGGGGGGCGACCCAGTACTTC
TRBV10-2	TRBJ2-7	NA	TRBD2	CASSDTPWTSGTESSYEQYF	TGCGCCAGCAGTGATACCCCTTGGACTAGCGGGACTGAAAGCTCCTACGAGCAGTACTTC
TRBV7-2	TRBJ2-5	many	TRBD2	CASTGGGWETQYF	TGTGCCAGCACCGGCGGGGGTTGGGAGACCCAGTACTTC
TRBV7-2	TRBJ1-1	many	TRBD1	CASSVPDRDNTEAFF	TGTGCCAGCAGCGTCCCGGACAGGGACAACACTGAAGCTTTCTTT
TRBV4-1	TRBJ1-5	NA	NA	CASSQAPGSGPQHF	TGCGCCAGCAGCCAAGCTCCCGGTAGCGGGCCCCAGCATTTT
TRBV27	TRBJ2-3	NA	TRBD2	CASSVLAGNTDTQYF	TGTGCCAGCAGTGTACTAGCGGGGAACACAGATACGCAGTATTTT
TRBV20-1	TRBJ2-5	NA	TRBD2	CSPRTGTMEETQYF	TGCAGCCCAAGAACCGGGACTATGGAAGAGACCCAGTACTTC
TRBV7-2	TRBJ2-7	few	NA	CASSRVPRDGEQYF	TGTGCCAGCAGCCGCGTTCCTAGGGACGGCGAGCAGTACTTC
TRBV29-1	TRBJ2-1	NA	NA	CSVEGGASGYNEQFF	TGCAGCGTTGAAGGGGGGGCTAGCGGCTACAATGAGCAGTTCTTC
TRBV5-5	TRBJ2-7	few	NA	CASSPGLSGNYEQYF	TGTGCCAGCAGCCCCGGACTATCGGGAAACTACGAGCAGTACTTC
TRBV7-2	TRBJ2-3	many	NA	CASSRARLSTDTQYF	TGTGCCAGCAGCCGCGCTAGGTTAAGCACAGATACGCAGTATTTT
TRBV7-6	TRBJ2-5	NA	NA	CASDRAETQYF	TGTGCCAGCGACCGGGCGGAGACCCAGTACTTC
TRBV20-1	TRBJ2-1	NA	TRBD1	CSASEGPFRDRGHEQFF	TGCAGTGCTAGCGAGGGCCCATTTCGGGACAGGGGTCATGAGCAGTTCTTC
TRBV7-6	TRBJ2-7	many	TRBD2	CASSLGGGSGESYEQYF	TGTGCCAGCAGCTTAGGGGGGGGTAGCGGGGAGTCCTACGAGCAGTACTTC
TRBV4-1	TRBJ2-7	many	TRBD2	CASSQDGGYEQYF	TGTGCCAGCAGCCAAGACGGGGGGTACGAGCAGTACTTC
TRBV11-2	TRBJ2-1	NA	TRBD2	CASSPTRLAGELVNEQFF	TGTGCCAGCAGCCCCACCAGACTAGCGGGAGAGTTAGTTAATGAGCAGTTCTTC
TRBV7-2	TRBJ1-5	few	NA	CASSLVSKPQHF	TGTGCCAGCAGCTTAGTTAGTAAGCCCCAGCATTTT
TRBV29-1	TRBJ2-3	NA	TRBD2	CSVLFGGAGTQYF	TGCAGCGTCCTCTTCGGGGGGGCCGGTACGCAGTATTTT
TRBV7-2	TRBJ1-2	few	NA	CASSLAPNQGGYTF	TGTGCCAGCAGCTTAGCCCCTAACCAGGGCGGCTACACCTTC
TRBV6-6	TRBJ2-4	NA	NA	CASSLSPGTAKNIQYF	TGTGCCAGCAGTTTAAGTCCAGGCACGGCCAAAAACATTCAGTACTTC
TRBV12-3/TRBV12-4	TRBJ1-5	few	NA	CASSMDRVDQPQHF	TGTGCCAGCAGTATGGACCGTGTGGATCAGCCCCAGCATTTT
TRBV5-1	TRBJ2-3	few	NA	CASRENGFQEYF	TGCGCCAGCAGGGAGAATGGATTTCAGGAGTATTTT
TRBV7-2	TRBJ2-3	few	TRBD2	CASSNKRRLAGSTDTQYF	TGTGCCAGCAGCAACAAGAGAAGACTAGCGGGGAGCACAGATACGCAGTATTTT
TRBV27	TRBJ2-5	few	TRBD2	CASSPGREETQYF	TGTGCCAGCAGTCCGGGGCGGGAGGAGACCCAGTACTTC
TRBV19	TRBJ2-1	few	NA	CASSEAAHNEQFF	TGTGCCAGTAGTGAGGCAGCACACAATGAGCAGTTCTTC
TRBV2	TRBJ2-7	NA	NA	CASQRQIYNSYEQYF	TGTGCCAGTCAAAGACAGATTTACAACTCCTACGAGCAGTACTTC
TRBV6-1	TRBJ1-1	NA	TRBD1	CASSETHRGRNEAFF	TGTGCCAGCAGTGAAACCCACAGGGGGAGGAATGAAGCTTTCTTT
TRBV4-1	TRBJ1-6	NA	NA	CASSQENPSSYNSPLHF	TGCGCCAGCAGCCAAGAAAACCCGAGCTCCTATAATTCACCCCTCCACTTT
TRBV7-2	TRBJ2-7	NA	TRBD2	CASSSLGGAYEQYF	TGTGCCAGCAGCTCCTTGGGAGGGGCCTACGAGCAGTACTTC
TRBV6-6	TRBJ2-5	NA	TRBD2	CASSYTWTSGRGGETQYF	TGTGCCAGCAGTTACACTTGGACTAGCGGGAGAGGTGGGGAGACCCAGTACTTC
TRBV7-9	TRBJ1-1	NA	NA	CASSSPPTSTEAFF	TGTGCCAGCAGCTCCCCCCCGACGAGCACTGAAGCTTTCTTT
TRBV7-2	TRBJ2-1	many	NA	CASSLWRYNEQFF	TGTGCCAGCAGCTTGTGGAGATACAATGAGCAGTTCTTC
TRBV7-2	TRBJ2-3	many	NA	CASSSSAGRLTDTQYF	TGTGCCAGCAGCTCCTCGGCGGGGAGACTCACAGATACGCAGTATTTT
TRBV6-1	TRBJ1-1	NA	NA	CASGQTNMNTEAFF	TGTGCCAGCGGGCAGACAAATATGAACACTGAAGCTTTCTTT